This T cell receptor (beta chain) comes out of a study of molecular identifiers for immune sequencing clone quantification. Study-level background: Sequencing covered four of five parts into which replicate RNA from approximately 22,000 or 94,000 naive CD8 cells was split.

There are many counts of this clonotype. Its antigen is not identified. The V end was cut by 0 bases, the J end by 4 bases, with 4 bases between. CDR3 length: 13 amino acids. The V gene's germline CDR1 is LNHNV and CDR2 YYDKDF (reference sequence). Each CDR3 protein gets one entry after TCRdb re-called the PCR reads with MiXCR. The sample consists of tens of thousands of distinct CDR3 sequences, 15% to 20% of them appearing once. General study findings and limits: Spiked Jurkat TCR RNA equal to one cell could reportedly be picked out among 800,000 to 1,000,000 naive cells.

Based on a CD8+CD4-CCR7+CD45RA+ profile, naive CD8 T cells were sorted. This TCR came from a human donor in good health. Some libraries in this study had Jurkat cell RNA spiked in. Sequencing input: naive CD8+ T cells from blood, with Jurkat cell RNA spiked in. Regarding subset: FACS-sorted CD8+CD4-CCR7+CD45RA+ naive T cells. The chain couples TRBV15 to TRBJ1-5; no clear D. CDR3 amino acids: CATSRDLNQPQHF. The CDR3 bases are TGTGCCACCAGCAGAGATTTAAATCAGCCCCAGCATTTT.